This T cell receptor (beta chain) is from a study of T cells in Graves' hyperthyroidism and ophthalmopathy. About the research overall: Once the initial diagnosis was made, peripheral blood was obtained before any treatment. Study conclusions and caveats: The majority of expanded thyroid clonotypes above 0.001 also appeared in blood. Before onset, by a median of approximately 6.2 months, the model predicted ophthalmopathy.

CDR3 size: 16 residues. Germline CDR1 is LNHNV and CDR2 is YYDKDF (reference sequence). Trimming pared 1 base from V and 0 bases from J, leaving 12 bases between. Newly diagnosed hyperthyroidism patients aged 18 to 65 years had disease lasting under 2 months. Concerning this clonotype itself: The antigen remains undetermined.

Researchers took RNA transcripts and amplified the TCR beta CDR3 regions from them. Initially, a first-round RT-PCR of the TCR CDR3 employed the HTBI primer set. Each CDR3 protein is one row after TCRdb ran MiXCR on the multiplex PCR reads. Of under 200,000 distinct CDR3 sequences listed, 9.4% are singletons. The receptor comes from a woman aged 18-29 years with Graves' hyperthyroidism that later progressed to Graves' ophthalmopathy. The material sequenced was blood. V usage is TRBV15 and J usage is TRBJ1-2; possibly TRBD1 for D (5 bases). CDR3 sequence (DNA): TGTGCCACCAGCAGAGGAGGCGACAGATCTAACTATGGCTACACCTTC. It translates to CATSRGGDRSNYGYTF.